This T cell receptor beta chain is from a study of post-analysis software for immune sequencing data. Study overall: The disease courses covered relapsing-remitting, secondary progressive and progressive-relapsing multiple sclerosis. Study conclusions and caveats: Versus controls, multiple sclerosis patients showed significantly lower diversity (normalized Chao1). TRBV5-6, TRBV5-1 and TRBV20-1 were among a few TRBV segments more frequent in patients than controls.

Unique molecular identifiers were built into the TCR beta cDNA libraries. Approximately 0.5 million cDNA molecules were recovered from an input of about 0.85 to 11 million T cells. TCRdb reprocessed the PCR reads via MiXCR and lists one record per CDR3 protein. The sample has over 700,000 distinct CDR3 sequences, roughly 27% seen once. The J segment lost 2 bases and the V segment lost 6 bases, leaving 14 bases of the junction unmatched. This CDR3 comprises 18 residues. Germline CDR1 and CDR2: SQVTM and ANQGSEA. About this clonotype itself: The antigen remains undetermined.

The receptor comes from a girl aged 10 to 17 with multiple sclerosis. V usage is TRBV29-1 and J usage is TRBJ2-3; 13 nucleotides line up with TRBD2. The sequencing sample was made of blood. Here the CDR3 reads CSVEGGLAGSTHTDTQYF. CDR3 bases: TGCAGCGTCGAGGGGGGACTAGCGGGATCCACACACACAGATACGCAGTATTTT.